This TCR beta chain was found in a study of monozygotic twins with cystic fibrosis. Germline CDR1 and CDR2: ENHRY and SYGVKD. The CDR3 extends over 12 amino acids. Trimming took 8 bases from V and 6 from J, leaving 14 bases between them. The method was immunoSEQ multiplex PCR; TCRdb's version includes in-frame clones alone and lacks a portion of them. This sample has over 25,000 clones; around 96% occur once, and the top ten carry 2.7%. The receptor comes from a girl aged 2 to 10 with cystic fibrosis. Material for sequencing was blood. The chain links TRBV10-3 to TRBJ2-7; D call uncertain. CDR3 region: CAISTADAEQYF. The CDR3 coding sequence is TGTGCCATCTCTACGGCGGACGCCGAGCAGTACTTC.